This T cell receptor (beta chain) was obtained from a study of blood T cell repertoires in COVID-19. This CDR3 contains 16 residues. After removal of 0 bases from V and 2 bases from J, the junction contained 4 bases not matched to a gene. Germline V gene data show CDR1 as SGHRS and CDR2 as YFSETQ. TCRdb keeps only in-frame clones here, not all; method: immunoSEQ multiplex PCR. The repertoire consists of some 150,000 clones, with about nine tenths occurring once and the leading ten covering around 1.5%. The J gene is TRBJ2-3, the V gene TRBV5-1; 9 bases fit TRBD2. This TCR was recovered from a human donor in a cohort sampled during active COVID-19. The sample comprised peripheral blood. CDR3 sequence reads: CASSLGLAAITDTQYF. The CDR3 coding sequence is TGCGCCAGCAGCTTGGGACTAGCGGCGATCACAGATACGCAGTATTTT.